This T cell receptor (beta chain) was profiled in a study of cytotoxic CD8 clonotypes in ibrutinib-treated CLL. Study overall: Mean per-sample yields comprised around 280,000 productive templates and fewer than 95,000 productive rearrangements.

This table comes from immunoSEQ multiplex PCR, and its TCRdb copy is limited to in-frame clones, with some not included. Of some 130,000 clones listed, approximately 83% are singletons. Study-wide points: Having risen at ibrutinib response, clonality had fallen back toward baseline by progression. Public clonotypes, rarely seen, contracted or held steady on treatment. T-cell clonality at baseline went above that of age-matched healthy donors and rose and fell with circulating CD8+ T-cell counts.

Trimming removed 0 bases at V and 4 bases at J, with 13 bases between. CDR3 length equals 15 residues. CDR1 LNHNV and CDR2 YYDKDF come from the germline V gene (reference sequence). About this clone: The antigen is not known.

Here the sequenced sample was PBMCs, taken after 24 months of ibrutinib treatment. This TCR came from a human donor with chronic lymphocytic leukemia. V gene TRBV15 combines with J gene TRBJ2-7; D may be TRBD1 (6 bases). CDR3 residues: CATSREGARTYEQYF. The CDR3 nucleotides are TGTGCCACCAGCAGAGAGGGGGCGAGGACGTACGAGCAGTACTTC.